This T cell receptor beta chain was recorded in a study of blood T cell repertoires in COVID-19. On the study more broadly: There were acute and convalescent COVID-19 samples, and they came from the United States, Italy and Spain. Sources were T cells, B-cell-depleted T cells, or PBMCs; the material itself was cDNA or gDNA.

This CDR3 spans 13 amino acids. Trimming pared 3 bases from V and 7 bases from J, leaving 10 bases between. In the original workflow: Using reference gene primer amplification, nucleated cell counts were estimated. The data were produced by immunoSEQ multiplex PCR, yet TCRdb's version contains in-frame clones alone and is incomplete. D and trimming were read from the DNA, whereas the V and J calls and clone size are those reported in that table. The data hold about 120,000 clones, with roughly 89% observed a single time. The TCR comes from a man aged 35 to 55 with acute or convalescent COVID-19. The chain employs TRBV12-3 or TRBV12-4 and TRBJ2-1; weak D call: TRBD2 (6 bases). The sample consisted of peripheral blood. CDR3 protein: CASSFSSGNEQFF. The CDR3 bases are TGTGCCAGCAGTTTTTCAAGCGGGAATGAGCAGTTCTTC.